The 30 T cell receptor beta chains below come from one sample, sequenced in a study of T cells after posttransplantation cyclophosphamide (dated by TCRdb to 2015 to 2016). Library preparation employed the immunoSEQ multiplex PCR assay. TCRdb retrieved this table from immuneACCESS and kept in-frame rearrangements only. Not all clones are present; in checked studies, unresolved V genes account for under half, and no reason is known for the remainder. The data for this sample show about 44,000 clones, each detected more than once. The ten largest clonotypes hold roughly 2.1% of the sample. Sequenced input: PBMCs. These receptors were obtained from a man aged 35-49 years in good health, CMV-negative, and a related stem cell transplant donor.

This clone was seen ten or more times. This chain links TRBV6-1 with TRBJ2-5; possible D gene TRBD1, 6 bases. This CDR3 is built from 14 residues. Trimming pared 1 base from V and 5 bases from J, leaving 11 bases between. The germline gives CDR1 MNHNS, CDR2 SASEGT. CDR3 coding DNA: TGTGCCAGCAGTGAAGGGACAGCTAGCGAGACCCAGTACTTC. It is translated as CASSEGTASETQYF.

Ten or more counts support this clone. This chain joins TRBV5-1 and TRBJ1-2, with TRBD1 as a possible D gene (5 bases). This CDR3 comprises 16 residues. Trimming took off 0 bases at V and 6 bases at J, with 18 bases between the two ends. Germline V gene data show CDR1 as SGHRS and CDR2 as YFSETQ. CDR3 sequence reads: CASSLVGPTGGDGYTF. In DNA, the CDR3 is TGCGCCAGCAGCTTGGTGGGGCCAACGGGAGGGGATGGCTACACCTTC.

This clone occurred many times. The rearrangement uses TRBV15 and TRBJ2-2; tentatively, D is TRBD1 (6 bases). The CDR3 has 15 amino acids. Looked up from germline, CDR1 is LNHNV and CDR2 is YYDKDF (reference sequence). V shed 8 bases and J shed 5 bases, with 18 bases lying between them. CDR3 amino acids: CATLARSQGTGELFF. The CDR3 DNA follows: TGTGCCACCCTCGCGCGTAGCCAGGGGACCGGGGAGCTGTTTTTT. Full variable domain (missing parts from reference TRBV15 and TRBJ2-2): DAMVIQNPRYQVTQFGKPVTLSCSQTLNHNVMYWYQQKSSQAPKLLFHYYDKDFNNEADTPDNFQSRRPNTSFCFLDIRSPGLGDTAMYLCATLARSQGTGELFFGEGSRLTVL.

The table lists this clone with many counts. The chain uses TRBV6-5 and TRBJ1-6; D might be TRBD1 (5 bases). V was clipped by 4 bases and J by 7 bases, with 11 bases between them. The CDR3 contains 14 residues. Germline V gene data show CDR1 as MNHEY and CDR2 as SVGAGI. The CDR3 loop reads CASSFPGPNSPLHF. For the CDR3, the DNA is TGTGCCAGCAGTTTCCCAGGGCCCAATTCACCCCTCCACTTT.

This clone was picked up many times. V gene TRBV5-1 combines with J gene TRBJ2-1, with TRBD2 matching over 8 bases. The CDR3 sequence is 16 residues long. Germline trimming cut 4 bases from V and 3 bases from J; bases unmatched to any gene: 9. Looked up from germline, CDR1 is SGHRS and CDR2 is YFSETQ. The CDR3 sequence: CASSAQRETSYNEQFF. The CDR3 DNA follows: TGCGCCAGCAGCGCCCAGCGGGAGACCAGCTACAATGAGCAGTTCTTC. The full variable domain, in which reference TRBV5-1 and TRBJ2-1 provide the parts outside the CDR3, is KAGVTQTPRYLIKTRGQQVTLSCSPISGHRSVSWYQQTPGQGLQFLFEYFSETQRNKGNFPGRFSGRQFSNSRSEMNVSTLELGDSALYLCASSAQRETSYNEQFFGPGTRLTVL.

This clone was counted many times. The chain employs TRBV7-9 and TRBJ1-4; D gene unclear. In germline, CDR1 is SEHNR, CDR2 FQNEAQ (reference sequence). The CDR3 sequence is 13 residues long. V was shortened by 2 bases and J by 8 bases, with 9 bases between the two germline ends. CDR3 loop: CASSLNGNEKLFF. CDR3 in DNA: TGTGCCAGCAGCTTAAACGGGAACGAAAAACTGTTTTTT.

J is TRBJ2-3 and V is TRBV10-3, with 9 bases matching TRBD1. The germline V gene has CDR1 ENHRY and CDR2 SYGVKD. CDR3 length: 14 amino acids. Unmatched junction bases numbered 5, after V lost 5 bases and J lost 5 bases. CDR3 protein: CAISPGQGKDTQYF. For the CDR3, the DNA is TGTGCCATCAGTCCGGGACAGGGCAAAGATACGCAGTATTTT.

This clone was seen ten or more times. J is TRBJ2-1 and V is TRBV11-2; TRBD2 matches at 13 bases. J lost 8 bases, V lost 4 bases, and 5 bases had no gene match. Germline V gives CDR1 SGHAT, CDR2 FQNNGV. CDR3 length: 15 residues. In DNA form, the CDR3 reads TGTGCCAGCAGCTCACTAGCGGGGGGGCTCTATGAGCAGTTCTTC. As protein: CASSSLAGGLYEQFF.

The J gene is TRBJ2-3, the V gene TRBV9, with TRBD1 as a possible D gene (6 bases). The CDR3 consists of 13 residues. Trimming took 6 bases from V and 2 from J, leaving 10 bases between them. CDR1 and CDR2 (germline): SGDLS, YYNGEE. The CDR3 reads CASNRDNTDTQYF. The CDR3 region has the DNA TGTGCCAGCAACCGGGACAACACAGATACGCAGTATTTT.

Many counts were recorded for this clone. This chain joins TRBV19 and TRBJ1-1; D uncertain. This CDR3 region has 15 residues. V lost 8 bases to trimming and J lost 3 bases, with 19 bases between them. CDR1 and CDR2 (germline): LNHDA, SQIVND (reference sequence). The CDR3 reads CASLPLGSLDTEAFF. The CDR3 DNA sequence: TGTGCCAGTCTCCCCTTGGGGAGTTTAGACACTGAAGCTTTCTTT.

In this sample, this clone turned up many times. The chain carries TRBV6-4 and TRBJ2-3, with TRBD2 matching over 8 bases. Germline CDR1 and CDR2: MRHNA and SNTAGT. The CDR3 is 16 amino acids. V gave up 4 bases and J gave up 1 base; unmatched junction bases: 7. Written as DNA, the CDR3 is TGTGCCAGCAGTGCCTCCCGGCGGGGGGGCACAGATACGCAGTATTTT. Residues: CASSASRRGGTDTQYF.

This clone came up many times. This chain joins TRBV5-4 and TRBJ2-1, with TRBD2 matching 8 bases. The CDR3 covers 17 residues. Germline CDR1 is SGHNT and CDR2 is YYREEE (reference sequence). J was trimmed by 5 bases and V by 0 bases; bases with no gene match: 10. Written as DNA, the CDR3 is TGTGCCAGCAGCTTGGTTGGTCCTAGCGGGTACGACAATGAGCAGTTCTTC. It yields the protein CASSLVGPSGYDNEQFF. The full variable domain, rest sourced from reference TRBV5-4 and TRBJ2-1, is ETGVTQSPTHLIKTRGQQVTLRCSSQSGHNTVSWYQQALGQGPQFIFQYYREEENGRGNFPPRFSGLQFPNYSSELNVNALELDDSALYLCASSLVGPSGYDNEQFFGPGTRLTVL.

The sample holds many counts of this clone. The chain combines TRBV19 with TRBJ1-5; the D is unclear. V was clipped by 3 bases and J by 7 bases, with 10 bases between them. Per germline, CDR1 LNHDA and CDR2 SQIVND (reference sequence). This CDR3 contains 13 residues. The CDR3 region is CASSMSITQPQHF. The CDR3 DNA sequence: TGTGCCAGTAGTATGAGTATCACCCAGCCCCAGCATTTT. The whole variable domain, remainder taken from reference TRBV19 and TRBJ1-5, is DGGITQSPKYLFRKEGQNVTLSCEQNLNHDAMYWYRQDPGQGLRLIYYSQIVNDFQKGDIAEGYSVSREKKESFPLTVTSAQKNPTAFYLCASSMSITQPQHFGDGTRLSIL.

The sample holds many counts of this clone. V is TRBV5-1 and J is TRBJ2-7; 8 bases align to TRBD1. Germline lookup yields CDR1 SGHRS and CDR2 YFSETQ. The CDR3 is made up of 15 amino acids. V shed 4 bases, J shed 4 bases, and the junction held 10 bases outside the gene matches. The CDR3 DNA reads TGCGCCAGCAGCGTGAGTGGGACAGGACTATACGAGCAGTACTTC. It codes for CASSVSGTGLYEQYF.

This clone was seen many times. The CDR3 reads CASSYPAALVSLNTEAFF. CDR3 coding DNA: TGTGCCAGCAGCTACCCGGCGGCATTAGTGAGTTTGAACACTGAAGCTTTCTTT. This chain uses TRBV11-2 with TRBJ1-1, with D hard to call. CDR1 SGHAT and CDR2 FQNNGV come from the germline V gene. The CDR3 runs 18 residues. With 4 bases removed from V and 0 bases from J, the gap between germline ends came to 21 bases.

The genes are TRBV6-6 and TRBJ1-1, with D possibly TRBD1 on 5 matching bases. Germline V CDR1 and CDR2: MNHNY, SVGAGI (reference sequence). Trimming removed 6 bases at V and 1 base at J, with 12 bases between. The CDR3 contains 14 residues. CDR3 nucleotide sequence: TGTGCCAGCAGGCTTCCTCAGGGGAACACTGAAGCTTTCTTT. The encoded protein is CASRLPQGNTEAFF.

This clone showed up many times. This chain links TRBV5-6 with TRBJ1-4, with 7 bases fitting TRBD1. Germline CDR1 and CDR2: SGHDT and YYEEEE. Trimming removed 4 bases from V and 3 bases from J; junction bases left unmatched: 9. The CDR3 totals 16 residues. For the CDR3, the DNA is TGTGCCAGCAGCATGCTGTCGGGACAGCCTAATGAAAAACTGTTTTTT. Translated: CASSMLSGQPNEKLFF. Complete variable domain (other parts from reference TRBV5-6 and TRBJ1-4): DAGVTQSPTHLIKTRGQQVTLRCSPKSGHDTVSWYQQALGQGPQFIFQYYEEEERQRGNFPDRFSGHQFPNYSSELNVNALLLGDSALYLCASSMLSGQPNEKLFFGSGTQLSVL.

This clone was observed at least ten times. The rearrangement links TRBV6-6 to TRBJ1-3; D may be TRBD1 (5 bases). The V end lost 10 bases, the J end lost 8 bases, and 18 bases lay between the germline ends. The CDR3 is 13 amino acids. Germline lookup yields CDR1 MNHNY and CDR2 SVGAGI (reference sequence). In DNA form, the CDR3 reads TGTGCCACCACCGACAGTGGCGGCTACACCATATATTTT. Its translation: CATTDSGGYTIYF.

This clone was found many times. This chain links TRBV7-2 with TRBJ2-2, with TRBD1 matching over 7 bases. The CDR3 runs to 16 residues. CDR1 SGHTA and CDR2 FQGNSA come from the germline V gene. V dropped 6 bases and J dropped 1; count of bases not matched to a gene: 8. This chain's CDR3 is CASSNSDRVNTGELFF. The CDR3 DNA sequence: TGTGCCAGCAGTAACAGCGACAGGGTGAACACCGGGGAGCTGTTTTTT. Using reference TRBV7-2 and TRBJ2-2 for the parts outside the CDR3, the full variable domain is GAGVSQSPSNKVTEKGKDVELRCDPISGHTALYWYRQSLGQGLEFLIYFQGNSAPDKSGLPSDRFSAERTGGSVSTLTIQRTQQEDSAVYLCASSNSDRVNTGELFFGEGSRLTVL.

This clone was recorded many times. The V gene is TRBV18, the J gene TRBJ2-6; 8 positions match TRBD1. V was clipped by 1 base and J by 0 bases; unmatched bases: 2. The V gene's germline CDR1 is KGHSH and CDR2 LQKENI. The CDR3 has 17 residues. The CDR3 loop reads CASSPRTGNSGANVLTF. CDR3 bases: TGTGCCAGCTCACCACGGACAGGGAACTCTGGGGCCAACGTCCTGACTTTC.

This clone was seen many times. The rearrangement uses TRBV19 and TRBJ1-3; D remains ambiguous. Germline assignment: CDR1 LNHDA and CDR2 SQIVND (reference sequence). Between the trimmed V and J ends, which lost 7 bases and 2 bases, there was a span of 15 bases. There are 15 residues in the CDR3. Here the CDR3 DNA reads TGTGCCAGTAACCCGGGTTCGGGGACTGGAAACACCATATATTTT. Amino acids: CASNPGSGTGNTIYF.

This clone was picked up many times. This chain joins TRBV29-1 and TRBJ2-1, with 13 bases fitting TRBD2. The J segment lost 4 bases and the V segment lost 7 bases, leaving 4 bases of the junction unmatched. Germline V gene sequence: CDR1 SQVTM, CDR2 ANQGSEA. The length of the CDR3 is 14 residues. CDR3 protein: CSARTSGSYNEQFF. CDR3 nucleotides: TGCAGCGCTAGGACTAGCGGGAGTTACAATGAGCAGTTCTTC.

This clone has ten or more counts. V gene TRBV6-1 combines with J gene TRBJ2-4, with D possibly being TRBD1 (6 bases). The CDR3 is 12 residues long. In germline, CDR1 is MNHNS, CDR2 SASEGT. V lost 3 bases and J lost 7, with 7 bases in between. The CDR3 reads CASSERGNIQYF. In DNA form, the CDR3 reads TGTGCCAGCAGTGAGAGGGGGAACATTCAGTACTTC.

This clone was found many times. V gene TRBV14 combines with J gene TRBJ2-2; D uncertain. The CDR3 consists of 14 residues. CDR1 and CDR2 (germline): SGHDN, FVKESK. V gave up 0 bases and J gave up 7 bases, with 9 bases separating them. CDR3 loop: CASSQDWSSGELFF. The CDR3 bases are TGTGCCAGCAGCCAAGATTGGTCCAGCGGGGAGCTGTTTTTT.

This clone has ten or more counts. This chain links TRBV19 with TRBJ2-3, with 7 positions matching TRBD1. Germline CDR1 LNHDA, CDR2 SQIVND (reference sequence). The ends lost 6 bases at V and 3 bases at J; junction bases unmatched: 9. CDR3 size: 15 residues. CDR3 sequence reads: CASSSGQVTTDTQYF. As DNA, the CDR3 is TGTGCCAGTAGCTCAGGACAGGTCACTACAGATACGCAGTATTTT.

This clone was seen at least ten times. The chain employs TRBV2 and TRBJ2-7; TRBD1 agrees at 8 bases. The CDR3 totals 13 residues. The ends lost 6 bases at V and 2 bases at J; junction bases unmatched: 3. The V gene's germline CDR1 is SNHLY and CDR2 FYNNEI. CDR3: CASRRQGTYEQYF. For the CDR3, the DNA is TGTGCCAGCAGGAGACAGGGGACCTACGAGCAGTACTTC.

This clone appeared many times. The chain carries TRBV5-6 and TRBJ2-3, with unresolved D. V lost 0 bases to trimming and J lost 0 bases, with 5 bases between them. Germline-derived CDR1 and CDR2 are SGHDT and YYEEEE. The length of the CDR3 is 14 residues. CDR3 nucleotides: TGTGCCAGCAGCTTGGGACATAGCACAGATACGCAGTATTTT. As protein: CASSLGHSTDTQYF.

In this sample, this clone turned up a few times. The rearrangement links TRBV7-6 to TRBJ2-2; maybe TRBD1 (5 bases). Germline V gives CDR1 SGHVS, CDR2 FNYEAQ. The ends were cut back, 5 bases at V and 3 bases at J, with 19 bases in the middle. The length of the CDR3 is 17 residues. CDR3 in amino acids: CASSRPTAGLDTGELFF. The CDR3 coding sequence is TGTGCCAGCAGCCGCCCGACAGCCGGGTTAGACACCGGGGAGCTGTTTTTT.

This clone was detected many times. J is TRBJ2-1 and V is TRBV7-6; 7 bases match TRBD2. Germline V gene sequence: CDR1 SGHVS, CDR2 FNYEAQ. The V gene end was trimmed by 1 base and the J gene end by 6 bases; junction bases not matched to a gene: 9. This CDR3 comprises 16 residues. CDR3 DNA: TGTGCCAGCAGCTTAGGAGGGCTAGCGGCTGGCAATGAGCAGTTCTTC. As protein: CASSLGGLAAGNEQFF.

This clone appeared many times. This chain joins TRBV7-9 and TRBJ1-2, with D perhaps matching TRBD1 (5 bases). CDR3 length: 16 amino acids. The germline gives CDR1 SEHNR, CDR2 FQNEAQ (reference sequence). With 5 bases removed from V and 4 bases from J, the gap between germline ends came to 20 bases. The CDR3 is CASSNWDYLGVYGYTF. The CDR3 bases are TGTGCCAGCAGCAATTGGGACTACCTTGGCGTCTATGGCTACACCTTC.